A selection of T cell receptor beta chains follows, all from one sample in a study of shared clonotypes between healthy human individuals. The method was immunoSEQ multiplex PCR; TCRdb's version includes in-frame clones alone and lacks a portion of them. The sample consists of under 1,900,000 clones, about 98.5% of them appearing once. Sequencing was carried out using naive CD4+ T cells sorted from blood. Source of these receptors: a man between 25 and 39 years old in good health. CDR3s leave out the opening cysteine and the closing phenylalanine or tryptophan.

v_call | cdr3_aa
TRBV5-1 | ASSVGGTSGSYEQY
TRBV14 | ASSQLRTSGLYNEQF
TRBV7-2 | ASTPSYAGELF
TRBV28 | ASSNPGQGNINQPQH
TRBV7-2 | ASSSPARDYSYNEQF
TRBV19 | ASSPLTGQSNQPQH
TRBV5-4 | ASSLGQGALNTEAF
TRBV5-1 | ASSLVAGGPGTQY
TRBV27 | ASSSERENWYEQY
TRBV27 | ASKEAKHYGYT
TRBV5-1 | ASNPNRVGGEQY
TRBV10-3 | AISEIPGGYYGYT
TRBV18 | ASSLGTAVGNTIY
TRBV9 | ASSVEFLGADTQY
TRBV7-3 | ASSLFSGAGGPNEQF
TRBV10-3 | AISGPPVAGGSYEQY
TRBV7-2 | ASSQTGSEYEQY
TRBV28 | ARGQLGQPQH
TRBV19 | ASSIGLAASKEKLF
TRBV7-8 | ASSLVGLYSTDTQY
TRBV23-1 | ASSLARQY
TRBV9 | ASSPRTGDTGELF
TRBV29-1 | SVEGQLNTGELF
TRBV7-9 | ASSSSRDRGFYEQY
TRBV7-2 | ASSFPGTGGATNEKLF
TRBV5-4 | ASSGGRAGVYEQY
TRBV15 | ATSRGYNYEQY
TRBV19 | ASSIGDRRNTIY
TRBV4-1 | ASSRDGRFYNEQF
TRBV5-1 | ASSLTGGSTEAF
TRBV27 | ASSATGRGTDTQY
TRBV7-2 | ASSSGLAGGLGSYNEQF
TRBV5-4 | ASSTTGQPQH
TRBV19 | ASSIVGTVYGYT